This note documents a single TCR beta chain sequence. These data are taken from a study of blood T cell repertoires in COVID-19. Germline loops: CDR1 SNHLY, CDR2 FYNNEI. CDR3 size: 15 residues. Trimming shortened V by 4 bases and J by 1 base, and 13 bases separated the two germline ends. Measured with immunoSEQ multiplex PCR; TCRdb has only the in-frame clones, and not every one. The table shows around 56,000 clones, with almost 80% occurring only once. The chain employs TRBV2 and TRBJ1-1; a weak D match, TRBD1 (6 bases). Sequencing was performed on peripheral blood. This receptor was taken from a man between 60 and 75 years old with acute or convalescent COVID-19. The CDR3 reads CASSVTGFQNTEAFF. CDR3 nucleotide sequence: TGTGCCAGCAGTGTTACAGGGTTCCAGAACACTGAAGCTTTCTTT.